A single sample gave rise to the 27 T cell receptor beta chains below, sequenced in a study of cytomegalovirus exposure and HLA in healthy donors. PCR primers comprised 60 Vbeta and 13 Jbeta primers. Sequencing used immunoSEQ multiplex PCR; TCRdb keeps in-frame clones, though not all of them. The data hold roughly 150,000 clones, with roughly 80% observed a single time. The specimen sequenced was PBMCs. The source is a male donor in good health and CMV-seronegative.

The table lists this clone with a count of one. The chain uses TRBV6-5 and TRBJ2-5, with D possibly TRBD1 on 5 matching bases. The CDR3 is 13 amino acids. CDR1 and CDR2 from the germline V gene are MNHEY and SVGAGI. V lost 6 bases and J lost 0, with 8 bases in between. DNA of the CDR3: TGTGCCAGCAGCCAGGGCAACCAAGAGACCCAGTACTTC. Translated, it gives CASSQGNQETQYF.

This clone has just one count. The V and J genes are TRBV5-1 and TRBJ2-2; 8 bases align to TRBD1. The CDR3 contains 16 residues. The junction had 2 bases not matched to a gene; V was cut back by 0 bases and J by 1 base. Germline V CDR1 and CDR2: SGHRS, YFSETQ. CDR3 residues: CASSLGTGMNTGELFF. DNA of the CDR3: TGCGCCAGCAGCTTGGGGACAGGGATGAACACCGGGGAGCTGTTTTTT.

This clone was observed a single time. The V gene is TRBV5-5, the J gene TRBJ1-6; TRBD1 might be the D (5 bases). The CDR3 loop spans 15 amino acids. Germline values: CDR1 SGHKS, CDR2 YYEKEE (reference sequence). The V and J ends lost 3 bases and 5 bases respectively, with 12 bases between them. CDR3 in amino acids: CASSWRGTNNSPLHF. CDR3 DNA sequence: TGTGCCAGCAGCTGGCGGGGGACCAATAATTCACCCCTCCACTTT.

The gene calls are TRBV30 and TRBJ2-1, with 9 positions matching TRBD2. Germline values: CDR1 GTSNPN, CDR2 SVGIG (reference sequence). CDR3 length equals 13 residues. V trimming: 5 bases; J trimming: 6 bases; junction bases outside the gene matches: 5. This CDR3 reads CAWGTSRRNEQFF. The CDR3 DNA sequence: TGTGCCTGGGGGACTAGCAGGCGCAATGAGCAGTTCTTC.

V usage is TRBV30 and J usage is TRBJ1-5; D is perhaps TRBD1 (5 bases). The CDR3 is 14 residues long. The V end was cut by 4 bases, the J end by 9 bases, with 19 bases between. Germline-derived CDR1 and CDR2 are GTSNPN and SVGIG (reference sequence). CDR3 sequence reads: CAWTREHRYLPQHF. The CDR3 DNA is TGTGCCTGGACCAGGGAACATAGATATCTGCCCCAGCATTTT.

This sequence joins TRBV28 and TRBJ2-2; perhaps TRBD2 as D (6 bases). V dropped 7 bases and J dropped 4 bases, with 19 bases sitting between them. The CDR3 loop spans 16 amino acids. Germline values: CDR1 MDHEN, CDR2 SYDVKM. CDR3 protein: CASTPWRVGSTGELFF. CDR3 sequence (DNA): TGTGCCAGCACTCCTTGGAGGGTAGGAAGCACCGGGGAGCTGTTTTTT.

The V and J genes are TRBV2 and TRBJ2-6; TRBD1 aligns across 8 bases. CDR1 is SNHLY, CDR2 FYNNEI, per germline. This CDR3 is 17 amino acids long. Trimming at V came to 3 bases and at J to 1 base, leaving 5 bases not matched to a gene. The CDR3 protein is CASSDRGRISGANVLTF. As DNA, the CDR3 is TGTGCCAGCAGTGACAGGGGGCGGATTTCTGGGGCCAACGTCCTGACTTTC.

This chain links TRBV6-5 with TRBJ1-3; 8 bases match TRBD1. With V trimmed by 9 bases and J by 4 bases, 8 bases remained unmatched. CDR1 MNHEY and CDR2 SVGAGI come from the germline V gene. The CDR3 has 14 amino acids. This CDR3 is CASRQGSRGNTIYF. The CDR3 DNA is TGTGCCAGTAGACAGGGGTCTAGGGGAAACACCATATATTTT.

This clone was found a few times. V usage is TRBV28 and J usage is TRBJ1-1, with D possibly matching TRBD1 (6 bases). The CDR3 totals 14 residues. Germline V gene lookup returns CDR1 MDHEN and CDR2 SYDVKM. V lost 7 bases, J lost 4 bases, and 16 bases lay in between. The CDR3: CASTFRQVGTEAFF. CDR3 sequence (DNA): TGTGCCAGCACCTTTCGACAGGTTGGCACTGAAGCTTTCTTT.

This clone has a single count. The CDR3 coding sequence is TGTGCCAGCAGCGCCGCACCAGGCAACGAGCAGTACTTC. Translating it yields CASSAAPGNEQYF. The chain combines TRBV9 with TRBJ2-7; D unclear. The germline V and J ends were trimmed by 3 bases and 5 bases, with 12 bases remaining between them. Germline V gives CDR1 SGDLS, CDR2 YYNGEE. The CDR3 sequence is 13 residues long. Full variable domain (remainder filled in from reference TRBV9 and TRBJ2-7): DSGVTQTPKHLITATGQRVTLRCSPRSGDLSVYWYQQSLDQGLQFLIQYYNGEERAKGNILERFSAQQFPDLHSELNLSSLELGDSALYFCASSAAPGNEQYFGPGTRLTVT.

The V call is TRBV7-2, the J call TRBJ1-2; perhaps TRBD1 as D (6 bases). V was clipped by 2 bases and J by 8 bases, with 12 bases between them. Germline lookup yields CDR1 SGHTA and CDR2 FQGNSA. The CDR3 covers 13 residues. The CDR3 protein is CASSLLYRDGYTF. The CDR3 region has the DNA TGTGCCAGCAGCTTACTATACAGGGACGGCTACACCTTC.

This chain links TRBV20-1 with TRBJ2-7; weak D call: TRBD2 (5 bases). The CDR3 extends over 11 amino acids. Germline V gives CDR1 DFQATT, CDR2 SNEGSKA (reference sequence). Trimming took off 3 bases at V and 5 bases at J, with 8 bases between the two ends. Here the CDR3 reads CSARGGHEQYF. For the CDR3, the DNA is TGCAGTGCTAGGGGCGGGCACGAGCAGTACTTC.

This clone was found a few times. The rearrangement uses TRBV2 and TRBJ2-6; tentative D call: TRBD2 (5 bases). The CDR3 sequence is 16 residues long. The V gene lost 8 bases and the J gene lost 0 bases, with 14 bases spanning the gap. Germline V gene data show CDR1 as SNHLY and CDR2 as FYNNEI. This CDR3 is CASLGETLSGANVLTF. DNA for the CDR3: TGTGCCAGCCTCGGGGAGACCCTCTCTGGGGCCAACGTCCTGACTTTC.

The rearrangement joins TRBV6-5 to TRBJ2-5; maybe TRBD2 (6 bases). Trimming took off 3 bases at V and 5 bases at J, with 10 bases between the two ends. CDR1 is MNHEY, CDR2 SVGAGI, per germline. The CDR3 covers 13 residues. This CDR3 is CASSYGRGETQYF. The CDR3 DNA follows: TGTGCCAGCAGTTATGGCCGGGGGGAGACCCAGTACTTC.

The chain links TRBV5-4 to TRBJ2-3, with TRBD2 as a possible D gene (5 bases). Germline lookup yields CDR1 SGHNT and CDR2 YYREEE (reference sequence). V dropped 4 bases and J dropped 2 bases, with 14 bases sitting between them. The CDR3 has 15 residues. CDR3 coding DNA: TGTGCCAGCAGCGCCCCCGGGCGGGCCACAGATACGCAGTATTTT. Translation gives CASSAPGRATDTQYF.

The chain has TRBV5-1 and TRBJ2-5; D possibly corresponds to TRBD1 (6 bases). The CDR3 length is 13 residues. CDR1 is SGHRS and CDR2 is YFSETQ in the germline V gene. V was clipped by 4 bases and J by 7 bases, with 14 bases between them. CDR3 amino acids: CASSPQGPGTQYF. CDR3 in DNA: TGCGCCAGCAGCCCTCAGGGGCCAGGGACCCAGTACTTC.

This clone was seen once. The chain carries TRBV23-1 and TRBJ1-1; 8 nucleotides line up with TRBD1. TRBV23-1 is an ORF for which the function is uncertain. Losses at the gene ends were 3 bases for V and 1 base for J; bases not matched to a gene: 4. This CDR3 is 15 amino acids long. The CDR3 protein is CASSHLGQGNTEAFF. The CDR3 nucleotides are TGCGCCAGCAGTCATCTTGGACAGGGGAACACTGAAGCTTTCTTT.

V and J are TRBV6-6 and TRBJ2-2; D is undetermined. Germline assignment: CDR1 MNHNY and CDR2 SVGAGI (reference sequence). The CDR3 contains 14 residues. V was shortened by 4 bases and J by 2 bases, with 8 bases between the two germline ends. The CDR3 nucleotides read TGTGCCAGCAGTTCCCTGGCAAACACCGGGGAGCTGTTTTTT. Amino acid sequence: CASSSLANTGELFF.

CDR3: CASSSTRATEAFF. The CDR3 region has the DNA TGTGCCAGCAGCTCCACCAGGGCCACTGAAGCTTTCTTT. This chain uses TRBV7-9 with TRBJ1-1; D perhaps matches TRBD1 (5 bases). Trimming took off 4 bases at V and 4 bases at J, with 10 bases between the two ends. Germline assignment: CDR1 SEHNR and CDR2 FQNEAQ (reference sequence). CDR3 length: 13 residues.

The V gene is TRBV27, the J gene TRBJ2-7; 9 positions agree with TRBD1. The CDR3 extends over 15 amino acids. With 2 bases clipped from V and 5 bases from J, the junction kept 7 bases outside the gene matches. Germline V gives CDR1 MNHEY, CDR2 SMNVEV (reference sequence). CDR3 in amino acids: CASSLGTGRTNEQYF. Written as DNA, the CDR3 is TGTGCCAGCAGTTTAGGGACAGGGAGAACTAACGAGCAGTACTTC.

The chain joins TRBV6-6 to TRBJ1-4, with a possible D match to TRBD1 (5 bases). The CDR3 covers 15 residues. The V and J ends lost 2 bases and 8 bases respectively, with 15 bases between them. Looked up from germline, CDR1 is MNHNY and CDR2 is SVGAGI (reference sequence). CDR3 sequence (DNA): TGTGCCAGCAGTTACACAGGTTCCGATCTCGAAAAACTGTTTTTT. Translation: CASSYTGSDLEKLFF.

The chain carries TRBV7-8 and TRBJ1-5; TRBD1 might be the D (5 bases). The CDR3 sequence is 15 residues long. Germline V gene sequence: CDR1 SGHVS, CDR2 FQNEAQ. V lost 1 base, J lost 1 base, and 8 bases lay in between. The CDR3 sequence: CASSLGRASNQPQHF. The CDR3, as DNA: TGTGCCAGCAGCTTAGGCAGGGCCAGCAATCAGCCCCAGCATTTT.

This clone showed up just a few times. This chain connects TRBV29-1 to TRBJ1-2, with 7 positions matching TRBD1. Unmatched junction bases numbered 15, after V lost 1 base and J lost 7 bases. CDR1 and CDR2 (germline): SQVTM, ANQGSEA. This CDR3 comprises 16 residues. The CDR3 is CSVEVGAGGHLGGYTF. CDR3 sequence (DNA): TGCAGCGTTGAAGTCGGGGCAGGGGGGCACCTAGGTGGCTACACCTTC.

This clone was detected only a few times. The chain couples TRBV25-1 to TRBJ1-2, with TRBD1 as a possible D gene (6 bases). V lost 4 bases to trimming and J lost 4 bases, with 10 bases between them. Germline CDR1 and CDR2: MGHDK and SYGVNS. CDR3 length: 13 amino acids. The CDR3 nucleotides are TGTGCCAGCAGTGCCATGACAGGCTATGGCTACACCTTC. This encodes CASSAMTGYGYTF.

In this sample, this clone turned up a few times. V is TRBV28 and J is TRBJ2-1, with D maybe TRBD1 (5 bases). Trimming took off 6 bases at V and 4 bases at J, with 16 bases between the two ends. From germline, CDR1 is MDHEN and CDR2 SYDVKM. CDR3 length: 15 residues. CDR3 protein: CASSGDSSFYNEQFF. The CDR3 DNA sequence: TGTGCCAGCAGCGGAGACAGTTCTTTTTACAATGAGCAGTTCTTC.

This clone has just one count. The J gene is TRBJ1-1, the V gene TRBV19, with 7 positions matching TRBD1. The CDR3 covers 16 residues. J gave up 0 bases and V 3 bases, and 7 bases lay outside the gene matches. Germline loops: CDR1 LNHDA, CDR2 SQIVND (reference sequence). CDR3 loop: CASSIQGGVVNTEAFF. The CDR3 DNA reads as TGTGCCAGTAGTATTCAGGGGGGAGTCGTGAACACTGAAGCTTTCTTT.

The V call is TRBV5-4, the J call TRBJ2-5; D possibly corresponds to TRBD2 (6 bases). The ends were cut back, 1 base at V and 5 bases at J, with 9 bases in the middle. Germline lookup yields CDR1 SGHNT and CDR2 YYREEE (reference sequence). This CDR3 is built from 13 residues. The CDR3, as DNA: TGTGCCAGCAGCTTGAGACTAGGGGAGACCCAGTACTTC. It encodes CASSLRLGETQYF.